This entry lists 11 T cell receptor beta chains sequenced from one sample in a study of Graves' ophthalmopathy and Graves' hyperthyroidism. The authors amplified TCR beta CDR3 regions, and they did so from RNA transcripts for repertoire sequencing. Investigators did first-round RT-PCR with HTBI primers, then second-round multiplex PCR. One entry per CDR3 protein results from TCRdb running MiXCR on the multiplex PCR reads. The sample records 560,000 or so distinct CDR3 sequences, roughly 39% being singletons. Sequencing used peripheral blood or thyroid tissue (not recorded which). The receptors originated from an adult man with Graves' hyperthyroidism.

This clonotype was seen more than once but under ten times. This rearrangement joins TRBV19 to TRBJ2-5, with 10 bases lining up with TRBD1. The germline V gene encodes CDR1 LNHDA and CDR2 SQIVND (reference sequence). Germline trimming cut 6 bases from V and 4 bases from J; bases unmatched to any gene: 5. This CDR3 has 14 amino acids. The CDR3 DNA is TGTGCCAGTAGCCGACAGGGGGCGGGAGAGACCCAGTACTTC. Its translation is CASSRQGAGETQYF.

This clonotype was found many times. CDR3 residues: CASSLGDSGDQETQYF. For the CDR3, the DNA is TGTGCCAGCAGCTTAGGGGATAGCGGGGACCAAGAGACCCAGTACTTC. The chain links TRBV7-2 to TRBJ2-5; 8 bases are shared with TRBD2. Germline lookup yields CDR1 SGHTA and CDR2 FQGNSA. V lost 1 base to trimming and J lost 0 bases; unmatched junction nucleotides: 4. The CDR3 contains 16 residues.

Note on this clonotype: A much larger clone differs from this one at a single base, so this may be a read error. This rearrangement joins TRBV10-3 to TRBJ1-2; D gene ambiguous. Germline CDR1 reads ENHRY; CDR2 reads SYGVKD. There are 14 residues in the CDR3. Written as DNA, the CDR3 is TGTGCCAGCAGTTACGATTCGGCGGTTTCCGGCTACACCTTC. The encoded protein is CASSYDSAVSGYTF.

V is TRBV29-1 and J is TRBJ2-5; the D is unclear. Germline CDR1 reads SQVTM; CDR2 reads ANQGSEA. Between the trimmed V and J ends, which lost 2 bases and 3 bases, there was a span of 7 bases. This CDR3 spans 12 amino acids. CDR3 in amino acids: CSVEKLKETQYF. CDR3 bases: TGCAGCGTTGAAAAGTTAAAAGAGACCCAGTACTTC.

This clonotype was counted many times. The chain uses TRBV7-2 and TRBJ1-2, with 7 bases aligning to TRBD1. Trimming cost V 5 bases and J 6 bases; bases outside gene matches: 6. The CDR3 loop spans 13 amino acids. The germline V gene has CDR1 SGHTA and CDR2 FQGNSA. CDR3 DNA: TGTGCCAGCAGCCTCCGGGACAGAGATGGCTACACCTTC. The encoded protein is CASSLRDRDGYTF.

The rearrangement joins TRBV29-1 to TRBJ1-3; D is ambiguous. V lost 6 bases and J lost 7, with 13 bases in between. The length of the CDR3 is 12 residues. In germline, CDR1 is SQVTM, CDR2 ANQGSEA. In DNA, the CDR3 is TGCAGCGTCACCGGGGAAATGAACACCATATATTTT. Amino acid sequence: CSVTGEMNTIYF.

This clonotype showed up many times. The chain combines TRBV2 with TRBJ1-5; 10 bases line up with TRBD1. J was trimmed by 6 bases and V by 6 bases; bases with no gene match: 8. CDR3 length: 15 residues. Germline values: CDR1 SNHLY, CDR2 FYNNEI. The CDR3 DNA follows: TGTGCCAGCAGCCCCGGGACAGGGGAACTTCAGCCCCAGCATTTT. It specifies CASSPGTGELQPQHF.

This clonotype came up a few times. One base away lies a much larger clone, so this may be a sequencing read error. V and J are TRBV12-3 or TRBV12-4 and TRBJ1-2; D possibly corresponds to TRBD1 (5 bases). The CDR3 consists of 15 residues. Trimming shortened V by 4 bases and J by 0 bases, and 12 bases separated the two germline ends. The CDR3 is CASSSAAGPNYGYTF. For the CDR3, the DNA is TGTGCCAGCAGTTCAGCGGCAGGGCCTAACTATGGCTACACCTTC.

As concerns this clonotype: Germline and junction disagree at one end, which may indicate a read error. The gene calls are TRBV9 and TRBJ1-3; 8 bases are shared with TRBD1. This CDR3 has 16 residues. Germline V lookup: CDR1 SGDLS, CDR2 YYNGEE. The CDR3 region is CASSVDSTGAGSTIYF. The CDR3 DNA follows: TGTGCCAGCAGCGTAGACTCGACAGGGGCTGGAAGCACCATATATTTT.

The rearrangement links TRBV19 to TRBJ2-5; D call uncertain. V was trimmed by 7 bases and J by 4 bases, leaving 13 bases between them. Germline loops: CDR1 LNHDA, CDR2 SQIVND (reference sequence). The length of the CDR3 is 13 residues. The CDR3 DNA reads as TGTGCCAGTAACCCCATCGACTCAGAGACCCAGTACTTC. Translated, it gives CASNPIDSETQYF.

At least ten counts were recorded for this clonotype. The chain couples TRBV5-1 to TRBJ1-2; tentative D call: TRBD1 (6 bases). Between the trimmed V and J ends, which lost 4 bases and 4 bases, there was a span of 17 bases. Germline assignment: CDR1 SGHRS and CDR2 YFSETQ. The CDR3 spans 15 residues. As DNA, the CDR3 is TGCGCCAGCAGCAAACAGGGCCTCGAACTCTATGGCTACACCTTC. Translated, it gives CASSKQGLELYGYTF.